These 29 T cell receptor beta chains came from one sample sequenced in a study of blood T cell repertoires in COVID-19 (TCRdb year 2020). The receptor library was made with the immunoSEQ multiplex PCR assay. TCRdb limited this immuneACCESS table to in-frame rearrangements with V and J called. A share of clones is missing; checked studies link under half to unresolved V genes, and the rest is unexplained. For this sample there are approximately 180,000 clones; roughly 87% appear just once. In total, the top ten clones hold over 7.5% of the sample. Material for sequencing was peripheral blood. These receptors were obtained from a woman aged 70-85 years with acute or convalescent COVID-19.

This clone was detected only a few times. The chain has TRBV7-9 and TRBJ1-2; TRBD1 matches 10 bases. Germline CDR1 SEHNR, CDR2 FQNEAQ (reference sequence). The V gene end was trimmed by 5 bases and the J gene end by 3 bases; junction bases not matched to a gene: 15. The CDR3 has 18 residues. In DNA, the CDR3 is TGTGCCAGCAGCCACCAGGGTTTGATCGGACAGGGGGACTATGGCTACACCTTC. This sequence encodes CASSHQGLIGQGDYGYTF.

This chain links TRBV6-4 with TRBJ2-7; weak D call: TRBD2 (6 bases). CDR3 size: 14 residues. Trimming pared 6 bases from V and 6 bases from J, leaving 18 bases between. Germline V lookup: CDR1 MRHNA, CDR2 SNTAGT. In DNA form, the CDR3 reads TGTGCCAGCAGCAAAGCGGGCAGGGAGACCGAGCAGTACTTC. Its protein product is CASSKAGRETEQYF.

The gene calls are TRBV7-2 and TRBJ2-1; no reliable D call. CDR1 is SGHTA and CDR2 is FQGNSA in the germline V gene. CDR3 size: 13 residues. The germline V and J ends were trimmed by 5 bases and 10 bases, with 15 bases remaining between them. The CDR3 loop is CASSPQQTGEQFF. CDR3 sequence (DNA): TGTGCCAGCAGCCCTCAGCAGACCGGGGAGCAGTTCTTC.

This sequence joins TRBV28 and TRBJ1-1; no firm D call. Per the germline V gene, CDR1 is MDHEN and CDR2 is SYDVKM. The CDR3 has 13 residues. V was trimmed by 8 bases and J by 4 bases, leaving 14 bases between them. CDR3: CASLKAVATEAFF. The CDR3 DNA reads TGTGCCAGCTTGAAGGCCGTAGCCACTGAAGCTTTCTTT.

CDR3 protein: CASIGGTYEQYF. For the CDR3, the DNA is TGTGCCAGCATCGGGGGGACCTACGAGCAGTACTTC. This sequence joins TRBV6-5 and TRBJ2-7, with TRBD2 matching 7 bases. V shed 7 bases, J shed 2 bases, and the junction held 2 bases outside the gene matches. This CDR3 contains 12 residues. Germline V gene sequence: CDR1 MNHEY, CDR2 SVGAGI.

This clone was recorded only once. The rearrangement links TRBV24-1 to TRBJ1-1; TRBD1 might be the D (5 bases). Per germline, CDR1 KGHDR and CDR2 SFDVKD. Trimming left V 4 bases short and J 1 base short, with 6 bases between. The CDR3 contains 13 residues. CDR3 amino acids: CATSERGNTEAFF. The CDR3 nucleotides are TGTGCCACCAGTGAAAGGGGGAACACTGAAGCTTTCTTT.

V usage is TRBV9 and J usage is TRBJ2-3, with 8 bases aligning to TRBD2. V trimming: 3 bases; J trimming: 5 bases; junction bases outside the gene matches: 11. Germline CDR1 and CDR2: SGDLS and YYNGEE. The CDR3 consists of 16 residues. CDR3 residues: CASSDEFGGALDTQYF. For the CDR3, the DNA is TGTGCCAGCAGCGACGAATTCGGGGGGGCCTTAGATACGCAGTATTTT.

The chain carries TRBV4-3 and TRBJ2-5; the D gene is possibly TRBD2 (6 bases). The germline gives CDR1 LGHNA, CDR2 YSLEER. With 1 base removed from V and 2 bases from J, the gap between germline ends came to 17 bases. This CDR3 spans 17 amino acids. The CDR3 DNA reads TGCGCCAGCAGCCAAGGGTCAGGAGCGGGTGGACAAGAGACCCAGTACTTC. Protein product: CASSQGSGAGGQETQYF.

This chain uses TRBV19 with TRBJ2-1, with unresolved D. Between the trimmed V and J ends, which lost 3 bases and 4 bases, there was a span of 7 bases. The CDR3 extends over 13 amino acids. CDR1 and CDR2 from the germline V gene are LNHDA and SQIVND (reference sequence). Here the CDR3 DNA reads TGTGCCAGTAGTATCCTCCAGTACAATGAGCAGTTCTTC. Translation: CASSILQYNEQFF. Full variable domain (outside the CDR3, taken from reference TRBV19 and TRBJ2-1): DGGITQSPKYLFRKEGQNVTLSCEQNLNHDAMYWYRQDPGQGLRLIYYSQIVNDFQKGDIAEGYSVSREKKESFPLTVTSAQKNPTAFYLCASSILQYNEQFFGPGTRLTVL.

The chain carries TRBV28 and TRBJ2-5; 7 bases align to TRBD2. The length of the CDR3 is 18 residues. V gave up 2 bases and J gave up 1 base; unmatched junction bases: 13. Looked up from germline, CDR1 is MDHEN and CDR2 is SYDVKM. The CDR3 DNA is TGTGCCAGCAGTTTACCCCCCGGGGTAGCGGGTTCCCAAGAGACCCAGTACTTC. Its protein is CASSLPPGVAGSQETQYF.

The rearrangement joins TRBV14 to TRBJ2-1; 10 bases map to TRBD1. The V segment lost 0 bases and the J segment 5 bases; nucleotides outside the gene matches: 19. Germline V gene lookup returns CDR1 SGHDN and CDR2 FVKESK. CDR3 length equals 21 residues. The CDR3 coding sequence is TGTGCCAGCAGCCAAGATCTTAGACAGGGGGCGACCGGCACCACCCACAATGAGCAGTTCTTC. Its protein is CASSQDLRQGATGTTHNEQFF. The variable domain in full, completed from reference TRBV14 and TRBJ2-1, reads EAGVTQFPSHSVIEKGQTVTLRCDPISGHDNLYWYRRVMGKEIKFLLHFVKESKQDESGMPNNRFLAERTGGTYSTLKVQPAELEDSGVYFCASSQDLRQGATGTTHNEQFFGPGTRLTVL.

This clone appeared once. This chain links TRBV11-2 with TRBJ2-2, with TRBD1 as a possible D gene (5 bases). This CDR3 contains 14 residues. Germline V gene data show CDR1 as SGHAT and CDR2 as FQNNGV. Trimming took 5 bases from V and 1 from J, leaving 8 bases between them. This chain's CDR3 is CASSRRGNTGELFF. The CDR3 DNA follows: TGTGCCAGCAGCCGAAGGGGGAACACCGGGGAGCTGTTTTTT. The whole variable domain, remainder taken from reference TRBV11-2 and TRBJ2-2, is EAGVAQSPRYKIIEKRQSVAFWCNPISGHATLYWYQQILGQGPKLLIQFQNNGVVDDSQLPKDRFSAERLKGVDSTLKIQPAKLEDSAVYLCASSRRGNTGELFFGEGSRLTVL.

The V and J genes are TRBV30 and TRBJ1-6; D perhaps matches TRBD1 (5 bases). This CDR3 spans 13 amino acids. Trimming removed 5 bases at V and 5 bases at J, with 10 bases between. Germline values: CDR1 GTSNPN, CDR2 SVGIG (reference sequence). CDR3 DNA sequence: TGTGCCTGGCGGGAGACAGATAATTCACCCCTCCACTTT. This gives the protein CAWRETDNSPLHF.

The chain recombines TRBV18 with TRBJ2-3, with D perhaps matching TRBD2 (6 bases). The CDR3 is 16 residues long. The germline V gene encodes CDR1 KGHSH and CDR2 LQKENI. Deletions cut 4 bases from V and 0 bases from J, with 14 bases between. Written as DNA, the CDR3 is TGTGCCAGCTCACGGTCCGGCGGGACCAGCACAGATACGCAGTATTTT. The encoded protein is CASSRSGGTSTDTQYF.

CDR3 DNA sequence: TGTGCCAGCTCACCTGAGGCCGCCACGGGTGAAGCTTTCTTT. Its translation is CASSPEAATGEAFF. The rearrangement links TRBV18 to TRBJ1-1; no clear D. The CDR3 is 14 amino acids. From germline, CDR1 is KGHSH and CDR2 LQKENI. V lost 3 bases, J lost 7 bases, and 15 bases lay in between.

The chain has TRBV18 and TRBJ1-6; 8 bases are shared with TRBD1. Germline V gene lookup returns CDR1 KGHSH and CDR2 LQKENI. The V gene end was trimmed by 4 bases and the J gene end by 10 bases; junction bases not matched to a gene: 6. There are 14 residues in the CDR3. DNA of the CDR3: TGTGCCAGCTCACAGGACAGGGTTGAATCACCCCTCCACTTT. Its translation: CASSQDRVESPLHF. Filled out from reference TRBV18 and TRBJ1-6, the complete variable domain reads NAGVMQNPRHLVRRRGQEARLRCSPMKGHSHVYWYRQLPEEGLKFMVYLQKENIIDESGMPKERFSAEFPKEGPSILRIQQVVRGDSAAYFCASSQDRVESPLHFGNGTRLTVT.

The table lists this clone with a few counts. This chain connects TRBV5-5 to TRBJ2-4, with D perhaps TRBD1 (5 bases). Germline V gives CDR1 SGHKS, CDR2 YYEKEE (reference sequence). The CDR3 extends over 16 amino acids. Trimming stripped 4 bases from V and 0 bases from J, with 14 bases between. The CDR3 nucleotides are TGTGCCAGCAGCGAGGACACTCTACTAGCCAAAAACATTCAGTACTTC. It encodes CASSEDTLLAKNIQYF.

V and J are TRBV5-6 and TRBJ1-5; no firm D call. Germline assignment: CDR1 SGHDT and CDR2 YYEEEE. The CDR3 length is 15 residues. V lost 4 bases, J lost 2 bases, and 13 bases lay in between. CDR3 DNA sequence: TGTGCCAGCAGCACTGACTCGGAAGGCAATCAGCCCCAGCATTTT. Encoded protein: CASSTDSEGNQPQHF.

This rearrangement joins TRBV2 to TRBJ2-3; 11 nucleotides match TRBD2. V lost 2 bases, J lost 4 bases, and 5 bases stayed unmatched. The V gene's germline CDR1 is SNHLY and CDR2 FYNNEI. This CDR3 has 16 amino acids. The CDR3 here is CASSELAGGPADTQYF. DNA for the CDR3: TGTGCCAGCAGTGAATTAGCGGGGGGGCCGGCAGATACGCAGTATTTT.

The chain combines TRBV29-1 with TRBJ2-7, with 8 bases matching TRBD1. Germline V gene sequence: CDR1 SQVTM, CDR2 ANQGSEA. J lost 3 bases, V lost 8 bases, and 9 bases had no gene match. The CDR3 spans 13 residues. CDR3 sequence (DNA): TGCAGCATGACAGGGGAATCTTTCTACGAGCAGTACTTC. This gives the protein CSMTGESFYEQYF.

The rearrangement links TRBV19 to TRBJ1-2; TRBD1 aligns across 7 bases. This CDR3 is built from 15 residues. The germline gives CDR1 LNHDA, CDR2 SQIVND (reference sequence). V was clipped by 3 bases and J by 2 bases; unmatched bases: 6. CDR3 protein: CASSISAGGNYGYTF. The CDR3 region has the DNA TGTGCCAGTAGTATCTCGGCAGGGGGAAACTATGGCTACACCTTC.

The chain joins TRBV6-1 to TRBJ2-7; possibly TRBD2 for D (6 bases). Germline V gene lookup returns CDR1 MNHNS and CDR2 SASEGT. Between the trimmed V and J ends, which lost 2 bases and 3 bases, there was a span of 11 bases. The length of the CDR3 is 14 residues. CDR3 sequence reads: CASSELRDLYEQYF. CDR3 DNA: TGTGCCAGCAGTGAATTGCGGGACCTCTACGAGCAGTACTTC.

The chain couples TRBV6-5 to TRBJ1-6, with 9 bases aligning to TRBD1. The CDR3 is made up of 15 amino acids. Germline V gene lookup returns CDR1 MNHEY and CDR2 SVGAGI. V shed 9 bases and J 6 bases; nucleotides not matched to a gene: 9. CDR3 bases: TGTGCCAGTAGGGACAGGGCAGGCTCTAATTCACCCCTCCACTTT. It yields the protein CASRDRAGSNSPLHF.

V is TRBV5-1 and J is TRBJ2-1, with 7 bases lining up with TRBD1. Trimming at V came to 3 bases and at J to 5 bases, leaving 5 bases not matched to a gene. Looked up from germline, CDR1 is SGHRS and CDR2 is YFSETQ. The CDR3 is 14 amino acids. The CDR3 nucleotides are TGCGCCAGCAGCTCGGACACAGGGGACAATGAGCAGTTCTTC. It is translated as CASSSDTGDNEQFF.

V usage is TRBV27 and J usage is TRBJ2-2; no clear D. The CDR3 has 12 amino acids. The germline V gene encodes CDR1 MNHEY and CDR2 SMNVEV (reference sequence). V was pared by 6 bases and J by 4 bases, with 6 bases between. The CDR3 DNA is TGTGCCAGCAGCTCCTCCACCGGGGAGCTGTTTTTT. It encodes CASSSSTGELFF.

V is TRBV6-5 and J is TRBJ1-5; unclear D gene. Trimming took 2 bases from V and 6 from J, leaving 11 bases between them. The CDR3 is made up of 14 amino acids. Germline V CDR1 and CDR2: MNHEY, SVGAGI. The CDR3 loop is CASSYARMAQPQHF. CDR3 sequence (DNA): TGTGCCAGCAGTTACGCGAGGATGGCTCAGCCCCAGCATTTT.

This clone came up once. This chain joins TRBV6-6 and TRBJ1-1, with 7 bases that match TRBD1. CDR3 length: 15 amino acids. The ends lost 2 bases at V and 3 bases at J; junction bases unmatched: 6. Germline CDR1 reads MNHNY; CDR2 reads SVGAGI (reference sequence). DNA for the CDR3: TGTGCCAGCAGTTACCCGAGAGACAGGGACACTGAAGCTTTCTTT. It yields the protein CASSYPRDRDTEAFF.

This clone appeared a few times. V usage is TRBV6-2 or TRBV6-3 and J usage is TRBJ1-5, with TRBD1 identical over 7 bases. Germline loops: CDR1 MNHEY, CDR2 SVGEGT. The J segment lost 7 bases and the V segment lost 5 bases, leaving 5 bases of the junction unmatched. This CDR3 has 13 residues. The CDR3 sequence: CASSTDRVQPQHF. CDR3 sequence (DNA): TGTGCCAGCAGTACCGACAGGGTACAGCCCCAGCATTTT.

J is TRBJ1-4 and V is TRBV27; D is undetermined. The CDR3 spans 15 residues. Germline V gene lookup returns CDR1 MNHEY and CDR2 SMNVEV (reference sequence). V gave up 2 bases and J gave up 0 bases, with 7 bases separating them. The CDR3 sequence is CASSLLAATNEKLFF. The CDR3 coding sequence is TGTGCCAGCAGTTTACTAGCAGCAACTAATGAAAAACTGTTTTTT.